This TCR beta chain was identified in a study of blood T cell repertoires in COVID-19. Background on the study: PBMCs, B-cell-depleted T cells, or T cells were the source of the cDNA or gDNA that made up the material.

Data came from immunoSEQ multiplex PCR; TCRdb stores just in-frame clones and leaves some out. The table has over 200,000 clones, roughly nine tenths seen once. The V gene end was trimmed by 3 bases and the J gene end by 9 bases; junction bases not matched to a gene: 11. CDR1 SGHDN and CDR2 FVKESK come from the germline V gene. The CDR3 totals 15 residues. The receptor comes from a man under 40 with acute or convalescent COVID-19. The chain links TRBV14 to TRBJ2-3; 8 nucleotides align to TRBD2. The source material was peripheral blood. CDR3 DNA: TGTGCCAGCAGCCACCACCACGGGGGGGTACCAACGCAGTATTTT. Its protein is CASSHHHGGVPTQYF.